The 16 T cell receptor beta chains reported below all come from one sample, sequenced in a study of cytomegalovirus exposure and HLA in healthy donors. Use of 60 Vbeta and 13 Jbeta primers characterized the PCR. Using immunoSEQ multiplex PCR, the repertoire was profiled, and TCRdb retains in-frame clones only, with some absent. The table includes 40,000 to 50,000 clones, 65% to 80% detected once. Specimen: PBMCs. All receptors derive from a man aged 25-45 years in good health and CMV-seronegative.

This chain connects TRBV27 to TRBJ2-7; D gene ambiguous. This CDR3 region has 13 residues. CDR1 and CDR2 from the germline V gene are MNHEY and SMNVEV (reference sequence). Trimming cost V 3 bases and J 1 base, with 7 bases left between them. CDR3 DNA: TGTGCCAGCAGTTTTGGGCAGTCCTACGAGCAGTACTTC. Protein: CASSFGQSYEQYF.

This clone appeared a single time. The genes are TRBV5-1 and TRBJ2-1; D gene unclear. The CDR3 contains 12 residues. Germline CDR1 reads SGHRS; CDR2 reads YFSETQ. V lost 0 bases, J lost 9 bases, and 7 bases lay in between. The CDR3 reads CASSLGAGEQFF. CDR3 coding DNA: TGCGCCAGCAGCTTGGGGGCAGGTGAGCAGTTCTTC.

The rearrangement uses TRBV18 and TRBJ2-5; 8 bases match TRBD1. CDR3 size: 15 residues. V lost 4 bases to trimming and J lost 5 bases; unmatched junction nucleotides: 9. The germline V gene encodes CDR1 KGHSH and CDR2 LQKENI. CDR3 residues: CASSLQTGETETQYF. CDR3 DNA: TGTGCCAGCTCACTCCAGACAGGGGAGACGGAGACCCAGTACTTC.

The gene calls are TRBV6-6 and TRBJ2-7; the D gene is possibly TRBD2 (5 bases). Germline CDR1 and CDR2: MNHNY and SVGAGI (reference sequence). The CDR3 covers 16 residues. Trimming took 0 bases from V and 0 from J, leaving 12 bases between them. The CDR3 coding sequence is TGTGCCAGCAGTTACTCGAGGGCAGGTGACTCCTACGAGCAGTACTTC. It translates to CASSYSRAGDSYEQYF.

This chain links TRBV5-6 with TRBJ2-5; TRBD1 matches at 7 bases. This CDR3 has 16 amino acids. V was pared by 4 bases and J by 2 bases, with 11 bases of the junction left unmatched. Per the germline V gene, CDR1 is SGHDT and CDR2 is YYEEEE. As DNA, the CDR3 is TGTGCCAGCAGCATTACCGGGACAGCTAATCAAGAGACCCAGTACTTC. Amino acid sequence: CASSITGTANQETQYF.

The sample holds a few counts of this clone. CDR3 loop: CASSLASGLAVNEQFF. The CDR3 coding sequence is TGTGCCAGCAGCTTAGCTTCGGGACTAGCTGTGAATGAGCAGTTCTTC. The chain uses TRBV11-1 and TRBJ2-1, with 9 bases lining up with TRBD2. CDR3 size: 16 residues. Germline trimming cut 0 bases from V and 7 bases from J; bases unmatched to any gene: 7. CDR1 is SGHAT and CDR2 is FQDESV in the germline V gene (reference sequence).

V is TRBV30 and J is TRBJ1-1, with D possibly TRBD1 on 6 matching bases. This CDR3 has 12 amino acids. Trimming pared 2 bases from V and 10 bases from J, leaving 14 bases between. Germline V gene lookup returns CDR1 GTSNPN and CDR2 SVGIG (reference sequence). CDR3 loop: CAWSTGIRAAFF. The CDR3 DNA sequence: TGTGCCTGGAGTACAGGGATAAGGGCAGCTTTCTTT.

V usage is TRBV6-6 and J usage is TRBJ1-5; TRBD1 agrees at 7 bases. The germline V gene encodes CDR1 MNHNY and CDR2 SVGAGI (reference sequence). The CDR3 extends over 15 amino acids. Unmatched junction bases numbered 11, after V lost 5 bases and J lost 7 bases. CDR3 loop: CASSPRQGMEQPQHF. CDR3 nucleotide sequence: TGTGCCAGCAGTCCCAGACAGGGAATGGAGCAGCCCCAGCATTTT.

The gene calls are TRBV7-9 and TRBJ2-5; 7 nucleotides align to TRBD1. This CDR3 spans 14 amino acids. Germline loops: CDR1 SEHNR, CDR2 FQNEAQ (reference sequence). J was trimmed by 3 bases and V by 5 bases; bases with no gene match: 6. The chain's CDR3 is CASSNDRVKETQYF. In DNA, the CDR3 is TGTGCCAGCAGCAATGACAGGGTTAAAGAGACCCAGTACTTC.

This sequence joins TRBV18 and TRBJ1-4; 12 bases align to TRBD1. This CDR3 is built from 18 residues. The V gene end was trimmed by 1 base and the J gene end by 5 bases; junction bases not matched to a gene: 8. From germline, CDR1 is KGHSH and CDR2 LQKENI. The CDR3 bases are TGTGCCAGCTCACCACTTGGGACAGGGGGCGAGTTAAATGAAAAACTGTTTTTT. Its translation is CASSPLGTGGELNEKLFF.

The gene calls are TRBV18 and TRBJ2-2; tentative D call: TRBD1 (7 bases). Trimming removed 3 bases from V and 6 bases from J, with 17 bases in between. Germline CDR1 and CDR2: KGHSH and LQKENI. The length of the CDR3 is 16 residues. The CDR3 sequence is CASSPEGARRAGELFF. CDR3 sequence (DNA): TGTGCCAGCTCACCGGAGGGGGCCCGTAGAGCCGGGGAGCTGTTTTTT.

The V and J genes are TRBV7-9 and TRBJ2-7; TRBD1 aligns across 9 bases. Per the germline V gene, CDR1 is SEHNR and CDR2 is FQNEAQ (reference sequence). V lost 4 bases to trimming and J lost 3 bases; unmatched junction nucleotides: 1. The CDR3 consists of 13 residues. CDR3 region: CASSSTGGYEQYF. DNA for the CDR3: TGTGCCAGCAGCTCGACAGGGGGCTACGAGCAGTACTTC.

The CDR3 region has the DNA TGTGCCAGCAGCCAGGGACTAGCGGGATCCGGTTACGAGCAGTACTTC. It yields the protein CASSQGLAGSGYEQYF. This rearrangement joins TRBV5-4 to TRBJ2-7; 13 bases fit TRBD2. The germline CDR1 and CDR2 sequences are SGHNT and YYREEE (reference sequence). J lost 4 bases, V lost 4 bases, and 8 bases had no gene match. This CDR3 spans 16 amino acids. The full variable domain, in which reference TRBV5-4 and TRBJ2-7 provide the parts outside the CDR3, is ETGVTQSPTHLIKTRGQQVTLRCSSQSGHNTVSWYQQALGQGPQFIFQYYREEENGRGNFPPRFSGLQFPNYSSELNVNALELDDSALYLCASSQGLAGSGYEQYFGPGTRLTVT.

This chain links TRBV2 with TRBJ2-2; D not resolved. V lost 8 bases to trimming and J lost 1 base, with 5 bases between them. This CDR3 comprises 12 residues. CDR1 is SNHLY, CDR2 FYNNEI, per germline. CDR3: CASSRNTGELFF. The CDR3 DNA reads as TGTGCCAGCTCTAGGAACACCGGGGAGCTGTTTTTT.

The chain combines TRBV6-1 with TRBJ2-7; 8 bases are a match to TRBD2. Germline values: CDR1 MNHNS, CDR2 SASEGT. V dropped 4 bases and J dropped 0; count of bases not matched to a gene: 8. The CDR3 consists of 16 residues. CDR3 DNA sequence: TGTGCCAGCAGTGGGGGGTGGCGGGAGGCCTCCTACGAGCAGTACTTC. This sequence encodes CASSGGWREASYEQYF.

This sequence joins TRBV10-3 and TRBJ2-1, with D uncertain. CDR1 is ENHRY, CDR2 SYGVKD, per germline. The CDR3 sequence is 14 residues long. V gave up 3 bases and J gave up 4 bases, with 10 bases separating them. CDR3 sequence reads: CAISDPRQYNEQFF. The DNA of the CDR3 is TGTGCCATCAGTGACCCACGCCAGTACAATGAGCAGTTCTTC.